This T cell receptor beta chain emerged from a study of blood T cell repertoires in COVID-19. The overall study: PBMCs, B-cell-depleted T cells, or T cells were the source of the cDNA or gDNA that made up the material.

Assay: immunoSEQ multiplex PCR; the TCRdb copy retains only in-frame clones and omits some. The top ten clones hold about 1.7% of a sample with 200,000 to 300,000 clones, 70% to 90% of them seen once. The material sequenced was PBMCs or T cells enriched from blood (not recorded which). The TCR originated in a man between 35 and 55 years old who had recovered from COVID-19.

CDR3 protein: CASSQVGVGGYEQYF. The CDR3 nucleotides read TGTGCCAGCAGCCAAGTGGGCGTCGGAGGGTACGAGCAGTACTTC. The chain employs TRBV3-1 (or the pseudogene TRBV3-2) and TRBJ2-7; TRBD2 is a possible D gene (6 bases). Trimming took 1 base from V and 4 from J, leaving 14 bases between them. The CDR3 extends over 15 amino acids. Germline V CDR1 and CDR2: LGHDT, YNNKEL (reference sequence).